A single sample gave rise to the 22 T cell receptor beta chains below, sequenced in a study of early T cells in non-severe SARS-CoV-2 infection (dated by TCRdb to about 2021). The method was 5' RACE. TCRdb lists the instrument as NextSeq 500. The public reads were run again by TCRdb, first through fastp at Q25 and then through MiXCR, and only productive beta chains were kept. Under each unique CDR3 protein, matching rows form one entry showing the most common genes and DNA. In all, the sample holds roughly 51,000 distinct CDR3 sequences, and 5.5% to 8% of those were seen once. Around 2.8% of the sample rests with the top ten. The sequencing here drew on whole blood, taken at baseline. The receptors originated from an adult who was a healthcare worker with PCR-confirmed SARS-CoV-2 infection or an uninfected control (not recorded which).

This clonotype was counted between two and nine times. The genes are TRBV18 and TRBJ2-7; D perhaps matches TRBD1 (6 bases). Trimming stripped 4 bases from V and 12 bases from J, with 19 bases between. The CDR3 runs 13 residues. CDR1 is KGHSH, CDR2 LQKENI, per germline. CDR3 in DNA: TGTGCCAGCTCACAAGGACAGCCGGGGTATCCGTACTTC. Protein: CASSQGQPGYPYF.

This clonotype was observed many times. This chain links TRBV12-3 or TRBV12-4 with TRBJ2-1, with 7 bases identical to TRBD1. This CDR3 contains 16 residues. The junction had 8 bases not matched to a gene; V was cut back by 4 bases and J by 2 bases. In DNA, the CDR3 is TGTGCCAGCAGTTCGTTTTACAGGGGTCCCTACAATGAGCAGTTCTTC. This gives the protein CASSSFYRGPYNEQFF.

The V and J genes are TRBV6-6 and TRBJ2-3, with D tentatively TRBD2 (6 bases). The CDR3 loop spans 16 amino acids. Deletions cut 2 bases from V and 3 bases from J, with 15 bases between. Looked up from germline, CDR1 is MNHNY and CDR2 is SVGAGI (reference sequence). The CDR3, as DNA: TGTGCCAGCAGTTACGGGGGGACCGGACTAACAGATACGCAGTATTTT. Amino acid sequence: CASSYGGTGLTDTQYF.

This clonotype was seen repeatedly, ten times or more. This sequence joins TRBV12-3 or TRBV12-4 and TRBJ1-2, with D possibly being TRBD1 (6 bases). This CDR3 comprises 13 residues. Trimming left V 5 bases short and J 5 bases short, with 12 bases between. Here the CDR3 reads CASSPRTEYGYTF. The CDR3 DNA follows: TGTGCCAGCAGTCCGAGGACAGAGTATGGCTACACCTTC.

Many counts were recorded for this clonotype. The chain is built from TRBV29-1 and TRBJ2-5; weak D call: TRBD2 (6 bases). With 8 bases removed from V and 2 bases from J, the gap between germline ends came to 15 bases. This CDR3 contains 13 residues. Germline assignment: CDR1 SQVTM and CDR2 ANQGSEA. DNA for the CDR3: TGCAGCCTGTGGGGGGAGGCACAAGAGACCCAGTACTTC. This encodes CSLWGEAQETQYF.

At least ten counts were recorded for this clonotype. J is TRBJ1-6 and V is TRBV20-1; 7 positions match TRBD1. V dropped 6 bases and J dropped 7; count of bases not matched to a gene: 15. This CDR3 contains 16 residues. Germline loops: CDR1 DFQATT, CDR2 SNEGSKA (reference sequence). This CDR3 is CSATGDSSPRNSPLHF. Written as DNA, the CDR3 is TGCAGTGCAACGGGGGACAGTTCCCCGAGAAATTCACCCCTCCACTTT.

The rearrangement links TRBV24-1 to TRBJ2-5, with TRBD1 matching over 7 bases. Germline V gene lookup returns CDR1 KGHDR and CDR2 SFDVKD. The CDR3 totals 15 residues. The junction had 2 bases not matched to a gene; V was cut back by 0 bases and J by 2 bases. CDR3 bases: TGTGCCACCAGTGATTTGGGACAGGATCAAGAGACCCAGTACTTC. Translated, it gives CATSDLGQDQETQYF.

This clonotype was seen many times. This chain links TRBV12-3 or TRBV12-4 with TRBJ1-1, with D unresolved. Trimming took 6 bases from V and 6 from J, leaving 20 bases between them. The CDR3 is made up of 15 amino acids. DNA for the CDR3: TGTGCCAGCAGCCCAGCGACGGGGTTTAGGGCTGAAGCTTTCTTT. Translating gives CASSPATGFRAEAFF.

In this sample, this clonotype turned up many times. V gene TRBV4-3 combines with J gene TRBJ2-5; D gene ambiguous. The CDR3 consists of 15 residues. Germline V gene sequence: CDR1 LGHNA, CDR2 YSLEER. V was trimmed by 2 bases and J by 5 bases, leaving 15 bases between them. CDR3 in DNA: TGCGCCAGCAGCCAAAGGTGGGCTAGTTCGGAGACCCAGTACTTC. Protein sequence: CASSQRWASSETQYF.

There are many counts of this clonotype. CDR3 sequence reads: CASSRTLTSGELFF. The CDR3 nucleotides read TGTGCCAGCAGCCGCACCCTTACCTCCGGGGAGCTGTTTTTT. The genes are TRBV2 and TRBJ2-2; D call uncertain. The germline V gene has CDR1 SNHLY and CDR2 FYNNEI. The CDR3 loop spans 14 amino acids. Deletions cut 6 bases from V and 6 bases from J, with 14 bases between.

This clonotype showed up just a few times. This chain connects TRBV14 to TRBJ1-1; 7 bases are a match to TRBD1. Germline V gives CDR1 SGHDN, CDR2 FVKESK. The CDR3 is 16 amino acids. V shed 3 bases, J shed 7 bases, and the junction held 14 bases outside the gene matches. CDR3 protein: CASSQPVGRGLGEAFF. The CDR3 coding sequence is TGTGCCAGCAGCCAGCCCGTAGGGAGGGGGCTGGGTGAAGCTTTCTTT. Looking up the rest from reference TRBV14 and TRBJ1-1 gives the full variable domain: EAGVTQFPSHSVIEKGQTVTLRCDPISGHDNLYWYRRVMGKEIKFLLHFVKESKQDESGMPNNRFLAERTGGTYSTLKVQPAELEDSGVYFCASSQPVGRGLGEAFFGQGTRLTVV.

This clonotype was seen more than once but under ten times. The chain employs TRBV20-1 and TRBJ2-7, with D perhaps given as TRBD1 or TRBD2 (5 bases each). The CDR3 has 15 amino acids. Germline CDR1 is DFQATT and CDR2 is SNEGSKA (reference sequence). V lost 6 bases and J 1 base, leaving 19 bases between the germline ends. The CDR3 sequence is CSAAGTADSSYEQYF. The CDR3 DNA follows: TGCAGTGCCGCCGGGACGGCAGATTCTTCCTACGAGCAGTACTTC.

V is TRBV12-3 or TRBV12-4 and J is TRBJ1-2; TRBD1 aligns across 8 bases. Losses at the gene ends were 0 bases for V and 2 bases for J; bases not matched to a gene: 2. The CDR3 sequence is 15 residues long. CDR3 nucleotide sequence: TGTGCCAGCAGTTTAGCCGGACAGGGAAACTATGGCTACACCTTC. Protein: CASSLAGQGNYGYTF.

This clonotype occurred a few times. The chain carries TRBV19 and TRBJ2-6; D not resolved. Trimming took 4 bases from V and 0 from J, leaving 10 bases between them. Per germline, CDR1 LNHDA and CDR2 SQIVND (reference sequence). The CDR3 has 16 residues. The CDR3 protein is CASSKDLNSGANVLTF. The CDR3 nucleotides are TGTGCCAGTAGTAAGGACCTGAACTCTGGGGCCAACGTCCTGACTTTC.

The table lists this clonotype with a few counts. The chain recombines TRBV11-2 with TRBJ2-1; D not certain. The CDR3 has 14 amino acids. V gave up 0 bases and J gave up 3 bases, with 6 bases separating them. The germline CDR1 and CDR2 sequences are SGHAT and FQNNGV. The CDR3 DNA is TGTGCCAGCAGCTTAGAAGGCAGCTACAATGAGCAGTTCTTC. This encodes CASSLEGSYNEQFF.

This chain joins TRBV20-1 and TRBJ1-6; perhaps TRBD1 as D (6 bases). The germline V gene has CDR1 DFQATT and CDR2 SNEGSKA (reference sequence). The CDR3 totals 15 residues. The chain's CDR3 is CTVMGGTGTNSPLHF. CDR3 coding DNA: TGCACCGTCATGGGGGGCACCGGGACCAATTCACCCCTCCACTTT.

Ten or more counts support this clonotype. This chain links TRBV24-1 with TRBJ1-1, with a tentative D call TRBD1 (6 bases). V dropped 1 base and J dropped 8 bases, with 10 bases sitting between them. This CDR3 contains 13 residues. Looked up from germline, CDR1 is KGHDR and CDR2 is SFDVKD. The CDR3 sequence: CATSDLPGGEAFF. The CDR3 DNA is TGTGCCACCAGTGATTTACCCGGGGGCGAAGCTTTCTTT.

This clonotype has a single count. The chain employs TRBV18 and TRBJ1-1, with 7 bases matching TRBD1. Per germline, CDR1 KGHSH and CDR2 LQKENI. The CDR3 consists of 14 residues. V was clipped by 3 bases and J by 7 bases; unmatched bases: 8. The CDR3 loop is CASSPSQGVVEAFF. The CDR3 DNA is TGTGCCAGCTCACCGTCTCAGGGGGTTGTTGAAGCTTTCTTT.

This clonotype was detected many times. V gene TRBV7-2 combines with J gene TRBJ2-2; D uncertain. V was shortened by 8 bases and J by 6 bases, with 10 bases between the two germline ends. This CDR3 is built from 12 residues. Germline CDR1 SGHTA, CDR2 FQGNSA. CDR3 DNA sequence: TGTGCCAGCCGCCCTAGACCCGGGGAGCTGTTTTTT. Its protein product is CASRPRPGELFF.

Comment on this clonotype: This could be a read error, since a much larger clone is one nucleotide away. The chain employs TRBV6-6 and TRBJ1-1; TRBD1 might be the D (5 bases). Looked up from germline, CDR1 is MNHNY and CDR2 is SVGAGI (reference sequence). The CDR3 runs to 14 residues. With 5 bases removed from V and 6 bases from J, the gap between germline ends came to 16 bases. This CDR3 is CASSHGAPASEAFF. As DNA, the CDR3 is TGTGCCAGCAGTCATGGGGCGCCGGCTTCTGAAGCTTTCTTT.

Ten or more counts support this clonotype. The V call is TRBV6-6, the J call TRBJ1-1; a weak D match, TRBD1 (6 bases). The CDR3 is 15 residues long. Trimming shortened V by 2 bases and J by 8 bases, and 18 bases separated the two germline ends. The V gene's germline CDR1 is MNHNY and CDR2 SVGAGI (reference sequence). This chain's CDR3 is CASSYGGHRTEEAFF. CDR3 DNA sequence: TGTGCCAGCAGTTACGGGGGACATCGGACGGAGGAAGCTTTCTTT.

The chain has TRBV4-1 and TRBJ2-1; TRBD2 matches 13 bases. This CDR3 contains 18 residues. In germline, CDR1 is MGHRA, CDR2 YSYEKL. V trimming: 1 base; J trimming: 5 bases; junction bases outside the gene matches: 8. CDR3 DNA: TGCGCCAGCAGCCAAGCACCACTAGCGGGGGGGCCTCACAATGAGCAGTTCTTC. It is translated as CASSQAPLAGGPHNEQFF.